The clone carrying this T cell receptor (beta chain) was detected only a few times. Antigen unknown. This CDR3 has 14 amino acids. Trimming removed 5 bases from V and 3 bases from J; junction bases left unmatched: 4. The germline CDR1 and CDR2 sequences are SEHNR and FQNEAQ (reference sequence). After constant-region reverse-primer amplification, full-length variable regions underwent semi-nested PCR with Nested Universal Primer A. One entry per CDR3 protein, called by TCRdb with MiXCR from the 5' RACE reads. This sample has about 54,000 distinct CDR3 sequences, with about 15% found just once. General study results and limits: The larger cohort examined one V-J beta rearrangement, not whole repertoires.

The sequence came from a female donor with breast cancer. The material sequenced was naive CD4+ T cells sorted from blood. Subset: naive CD4+ T cells, CD4+CD45RA+CD25-. This chain uses TRBV7-9 with TRBJ2-3, with 8 bases matching TRBD1. For the CDR3, the DNA is TGTGCCAGCAGCGCGGACAGGGCAACAGATACGCAGTATTTT. Its translation: CASSADRATDTQYF.